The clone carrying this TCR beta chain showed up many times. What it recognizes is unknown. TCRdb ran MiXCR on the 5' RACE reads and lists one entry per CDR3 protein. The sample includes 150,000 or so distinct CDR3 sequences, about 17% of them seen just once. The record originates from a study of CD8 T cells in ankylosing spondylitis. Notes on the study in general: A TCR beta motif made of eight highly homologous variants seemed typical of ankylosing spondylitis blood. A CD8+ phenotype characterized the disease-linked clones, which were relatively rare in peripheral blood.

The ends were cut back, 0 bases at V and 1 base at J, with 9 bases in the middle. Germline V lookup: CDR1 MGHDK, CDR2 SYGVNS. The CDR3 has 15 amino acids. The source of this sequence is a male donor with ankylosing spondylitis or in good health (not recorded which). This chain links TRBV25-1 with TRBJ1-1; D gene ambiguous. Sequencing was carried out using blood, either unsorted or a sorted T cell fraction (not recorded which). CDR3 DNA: TGTGCCAGCAGTGAATACTGGAGCGGGAACACTGAAGCTTTCTTT. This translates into CASSEYWSGNTEAFF. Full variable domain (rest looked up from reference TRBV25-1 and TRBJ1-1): EADIYQTPRYLVIGTGKKITLECSQTMGHDKMYWYQQDPGMELHLIHYSYGVNSTEKGDLSSESTVSRIRTEHFPLTLESARPSHTSQYLCASSEYWSGNTEAFFGQGTRLTVV.